This T cell receptor (beta chain) appears in the sequencing data of a study of T-cell memory formation after mild COVID-19. Overall study: Each donor largely had its own TCR clusters. General study findings and limits: Clonal second-wave expansions that peaked on day 37 had unconfirmed SARS-CoV-2 specificity. Whereas later expanders leaned CD4+, clones contracting day 15 to 85 showed a balanced CD4/CD8 makeup.

Details on this clonotype: Antigen specificity is unknown.

V lost 4 bases and J lost 6, with 18 bases in between. This CDR3 region has 15 residues. The germline V gene has CDR1 KGHSH and CDR2 LQKENI. Using constant-segment primers, 5'RACE produced TCR alpha and TCR beta cDNA libraries carrying sample barcodes and UMIs. TCRdb re-called the 5' RACE reads with MiXCR, one entry per CDR3 protein. The sample yields fewer than 450,000 distinct CDR3 sequences, 24% seen once. This sequence was found in an adult woman who had mild COVID-19 (a few samples of this study predate the infection). Cell type and time point are not known. V gene TRBV18 combines with J gene TRBJ1-1; maybe TRBD1 (6 bases). The specimen was PBMCs or a T cell subset sorted from them (not recorded which). CDR3: CASSRMGARVSEAFF. The CDR3 DNA reads TGTGCCAGCTCACGAATGGGGGCCCGGGTCTCTGAAGCTTTCTTT.